The 17 T cell receptor beta chains reported below all come from one sample, sequenced in a study of a mutant IDH1 vaccine in newly diagnosed glioma. Time point of the sample: baseline, week 1 (first vaccination visit). Indicated treatment: pre-vaccination baseline after standard-of-care therapy. The data were produced by immunoSEQ multiplex PCR, yet TCRdb's version contains in-frame clones alone and is incomplete. The sample lists fewer than 100,000 clones; roughly 90% were seen once. Here the sequenced sample was PBMCs, taken from a glioma patient treated with radiotherapy, temozolomide or both. The receptors shown here come from a woman aged 45-59 years with glioma.

With respect to this clone: An end of the junction does not agree with germline; a read error may underlie this. The V gene is TRBV9, the J gene TRBJ1-1; D remains unclear. The germline V gene has CDR1 SGDLS and CDR2 YYNGEE. The CDR3 totals 13 residues. CDR3 sequence: CASSVEGNPEAFF. The CDR3 region has the DNA TGTGCCAGCAGCGTAGAAGGGAACCCTGAAGCTTTCTTT.

CDR3 region: CASSPKGPLSSYNEQFF. The DNA of the CDR3 is TGCGCCAGCAGCCCCAAGGGCCCACTCAGCTCCTACAATGAGCAGTTCTTC. The chain employs TRBV10-1 and TRBJ2-1, with no clear D. The CDR3 has 17 residues. The germline gives CDR1 WNHNN, CDR2 SYGVQD (reference sequence). Trimming cost V 6 bases and J 0 bases, with 18 bases left between them.

The chain carries TRBV6-5 and TRBJ1-3; D unresolved. Germline CDR1 MNHEY, CDR2 SVGAGI. CDR3 length equals 14 residues. Trimming removed 4 bases from V and 0 bases from J, with 7 bases in between. The CDR3 is CASSSESSGNTIYF. The CDR3 DNA reads as TGTGCCAGCAGTTCGGAGAGCTCTGGAAACACCATATATTTT.

This chain joins TRBV7-9 and TRBJ2-3, with TRBD2 matching 11 bases. The CDR3 contains 15 residues. Looked up from germline, CDR1 is SEHNR and CDR2 is FQNEAQ (reference sequence). V lost 5 bases, J lost 3 bases, and 4 bases stayed unmatched. CDR3 sequence: CASSPRLAGTDTQYF. CDR3 DNA: TGTGCCAGCAGCCCTAGACTAGCGGGAACAGATACGCAGTATTTT.

In its sample, this clone was seen once. V gene TRBV27 combines with J gene TRBJ2-7, with D maybe TRBD2 (5 bases). The CDR3 has 15 residues. CDR1 is MNHEY and CDR2 is SMNVEV in the germline V gene (reference sequence). V shed 4 bases and J shed 0 bases, with 13 bases lying between them. CDR3: CASSSPGLISYEQYF. DNA for the CDR3: TGTGCCAGCAGTTCGCCCGGACTGATCTCCTACGAGCAGTACTTC.

The V call is TRBV19, the J call TRBJ1-5; D is ambiguous. Deletions cut 0 bases from V and 3 bases from J, with 3 bases between. CDR1 and CDR2 (germline): LNHDA, SQIVND (reference sequence). The CDR3 is made up of 13 amino acids. CDR3 sequence: CASSIDLNQPQHF. The CDR3 coding sequence is TGTGCCAGTAGTATAGATCTCAATCAGCCCCAGCATTTT.

This clone was detected once. J is TRBJ2-5 and V is TRBV5-1; TRBD2 agrees at 11 bases. The DNA end favors TRBJ2-7, so the J call may be wrong. Germline-derived CDR1 and CDR2 are SGHRS and YFSETQ. CDR3 length: 14 amino acids. The CDR3 DNA sequence: TGCGCCAGCAGATGGACTAGCGGGCCCTACGAGCAGTACTTC. This sequence encodes CASRWTSGPYEQYF.

The chain recombines TRBV7-3 with TRBJ2-1; TRBD2 agrees at 7 bases. The V gene's germline CDR1 is SGHTA and CDR2 FQGTGA. The CDR3 has 15 residues. Unmatched junction bases numbered 11, after V lost 5 bases and J lost 7 bases. The CDR3 nucleotides read TGTGCCAGCAGCCTGGGTCGGGAGGAGTGGAATGAGCAGTTCTTC. This encodes CASSLGREEWNEQFF.

The chain uses TRBV4-1 and TRBJ2-1; 7 nucleotides line up with TRBD2. Germline CDR1 and CDR2: MGHRA and YSYEKL. The CDR3 sequence is 16 residues long. J gave up 8 bases and V 4 bases, and 14 bases lay outside the gene matches. CDR3 region: CASSRLGEGREDEQFF. Here the CDR3 DNA reads TGCGCCAGCAGCCGTCTTGGGGAGGGGAGGGAGGATGAGCAGTTCTTC.

This rearrangement joins TRBV10-2 to TRBJ1-6; D may be TRBD1 (5 bases). The germline V and J ends were trimmed by 2 bases and 8 bases, with 10 bases remaining between them. In germline, CDR1 is WSHSY, CDR2 SAAADI. CDR3 length: 14 residues. The CDR3 coding sequence is TGCGCCAGCAGTGAGCCGGGACCTGATTCACCCCTCCACTTT. Its translation is CASSEPGPDSPLHF.

The genes are TRBV7-9 and TRBJ2-7, with TRBD2 identical over 16 bases. CDR1 and CDR2 from the germline V gene are SEHNR and FQNEAQ (reference sequence). After removal of 2 bases from V and 7 bases from J, the junction contained 2 bases not matched to a gene. CDR3 length equals 15 residues. The CDR3 sequence: CASSLPGLAGGEQYF. DNA for the CDR3: TGTGCCAGCAGCTTACCGGGACTAGCGGGAGGGGAGCAGTACTTC.

This rearrangement joins TRBV7-3 to TRBJ2-4; D may correspond to TRBD1 or TRBD2 (5 bases each). CDR3 length equals 16 residues. Trimming pared 3 bases from V and 7 bases from J, leaving 19 bases between. Germline CDR1 and CDR2: SGHTA and FQGTGA. CDR3 sequence: CASSLGTHVGRNIQYF. As DNA, the CDR3 is TGTGCCAGCAGCTTGGGCACACACGTGGGACGGAACATTCAGTACTTC. The variable domain in full, completed from reference TRBV7-3 and TRBJ2-4, reads GAGVSQTPSNKVTEKGKYVELRCDPISGHTALYWYRQSLGQGPEFLIYFQGTGAADDSGLPNDRFFAVRPEGSVSTLKIQRTERGDSAVYLCASSLGTHVGRNIQYFGAGTRLSVL.

The V gene is TRBV30, the J gene TRBJ2-1; D may correspond to TRBD1 or TRBD2 (5 bases each). The CDR3 consists of 13 residues. Germline V gives CDR1 GTSNPN, CDR2 SVGIG (reference sequence). V lost 2 bases and J lost 8, with 13 bases in between. The CDR3 region is CAWSSGSRDEQFF. The CDR3 DNA is TGTGCCTGGAGTTCAGGGAGTCGGGATGAGCAGTTCTTC.

V gene TRBV27 combines with J gene TRBJ2-7; 9 positions agree with TRBD1. This CDR3 has 15 amino acids. The junction had 6 bases not matched to a gene; V was cut back by 6 bases and J by 0 bases. Germline CDR1 reads MNHEY; CDR2 reads SMNVEV (reference sequence). This chain's CDR3 is CASRTWTGASYEQYF. Written as DNA, the CDR3 is TGTGCCAGCAGAACCTGGACAGGGGCCTCCTACGAGCAGTACTTC.

The CDR3: CASRKLVTDTQYF. DNA for the CDR3: TGTGCCAGCAGAAAGTTAGTTACAGATACGCAGTATTTT. V gene TRBV11-2 combines with J gene TRBJ2-3; D is uncertain. This CDR3 is 13 amino acids long. The V end lost 6 bases, the J end lost 3 bases, and 10 bases lay between the germline ends. Per germline, CDR1 SGHAT and CDR2 FQNNGV.

The V call is TRBV19, the J call TRBJ2-3, with D hard to call. CDR1 and CDR2 from the germline V gene are LNHDA and SQIVND (reference sequence). This CDR3 has 15 amino acids. Trimming removed 5 bases from V and 0 bases from J, with 12 bases in between. The CDR3 sequence is CASSPWTSSTDTQYF. For the CDR3, the DNA is TGTGCCAGTAGTCCCTGGACCTCTAGCACAGATACGCAGTATTTT.

In its sample, this clone was seen once. This rearrangement joins TRBV2 to TRBJ1-2, with TRBD1 as a possible D gene (6 bases). The CDR3 loop spans 15 amino acids. Looked up from germline, CDR1 is SNHLY and CDR2 is FYNNEI. V dropped 0 bases and J dropped 6 bases, with 14 bases sitting between them. The CDR3 loop reads CASSEAARGRDGYTF. The CDR3, as DNA: TGTGCCAGCAGTGAAGCTGCCCGGGGGCGGGATGGCTACACCTTC.